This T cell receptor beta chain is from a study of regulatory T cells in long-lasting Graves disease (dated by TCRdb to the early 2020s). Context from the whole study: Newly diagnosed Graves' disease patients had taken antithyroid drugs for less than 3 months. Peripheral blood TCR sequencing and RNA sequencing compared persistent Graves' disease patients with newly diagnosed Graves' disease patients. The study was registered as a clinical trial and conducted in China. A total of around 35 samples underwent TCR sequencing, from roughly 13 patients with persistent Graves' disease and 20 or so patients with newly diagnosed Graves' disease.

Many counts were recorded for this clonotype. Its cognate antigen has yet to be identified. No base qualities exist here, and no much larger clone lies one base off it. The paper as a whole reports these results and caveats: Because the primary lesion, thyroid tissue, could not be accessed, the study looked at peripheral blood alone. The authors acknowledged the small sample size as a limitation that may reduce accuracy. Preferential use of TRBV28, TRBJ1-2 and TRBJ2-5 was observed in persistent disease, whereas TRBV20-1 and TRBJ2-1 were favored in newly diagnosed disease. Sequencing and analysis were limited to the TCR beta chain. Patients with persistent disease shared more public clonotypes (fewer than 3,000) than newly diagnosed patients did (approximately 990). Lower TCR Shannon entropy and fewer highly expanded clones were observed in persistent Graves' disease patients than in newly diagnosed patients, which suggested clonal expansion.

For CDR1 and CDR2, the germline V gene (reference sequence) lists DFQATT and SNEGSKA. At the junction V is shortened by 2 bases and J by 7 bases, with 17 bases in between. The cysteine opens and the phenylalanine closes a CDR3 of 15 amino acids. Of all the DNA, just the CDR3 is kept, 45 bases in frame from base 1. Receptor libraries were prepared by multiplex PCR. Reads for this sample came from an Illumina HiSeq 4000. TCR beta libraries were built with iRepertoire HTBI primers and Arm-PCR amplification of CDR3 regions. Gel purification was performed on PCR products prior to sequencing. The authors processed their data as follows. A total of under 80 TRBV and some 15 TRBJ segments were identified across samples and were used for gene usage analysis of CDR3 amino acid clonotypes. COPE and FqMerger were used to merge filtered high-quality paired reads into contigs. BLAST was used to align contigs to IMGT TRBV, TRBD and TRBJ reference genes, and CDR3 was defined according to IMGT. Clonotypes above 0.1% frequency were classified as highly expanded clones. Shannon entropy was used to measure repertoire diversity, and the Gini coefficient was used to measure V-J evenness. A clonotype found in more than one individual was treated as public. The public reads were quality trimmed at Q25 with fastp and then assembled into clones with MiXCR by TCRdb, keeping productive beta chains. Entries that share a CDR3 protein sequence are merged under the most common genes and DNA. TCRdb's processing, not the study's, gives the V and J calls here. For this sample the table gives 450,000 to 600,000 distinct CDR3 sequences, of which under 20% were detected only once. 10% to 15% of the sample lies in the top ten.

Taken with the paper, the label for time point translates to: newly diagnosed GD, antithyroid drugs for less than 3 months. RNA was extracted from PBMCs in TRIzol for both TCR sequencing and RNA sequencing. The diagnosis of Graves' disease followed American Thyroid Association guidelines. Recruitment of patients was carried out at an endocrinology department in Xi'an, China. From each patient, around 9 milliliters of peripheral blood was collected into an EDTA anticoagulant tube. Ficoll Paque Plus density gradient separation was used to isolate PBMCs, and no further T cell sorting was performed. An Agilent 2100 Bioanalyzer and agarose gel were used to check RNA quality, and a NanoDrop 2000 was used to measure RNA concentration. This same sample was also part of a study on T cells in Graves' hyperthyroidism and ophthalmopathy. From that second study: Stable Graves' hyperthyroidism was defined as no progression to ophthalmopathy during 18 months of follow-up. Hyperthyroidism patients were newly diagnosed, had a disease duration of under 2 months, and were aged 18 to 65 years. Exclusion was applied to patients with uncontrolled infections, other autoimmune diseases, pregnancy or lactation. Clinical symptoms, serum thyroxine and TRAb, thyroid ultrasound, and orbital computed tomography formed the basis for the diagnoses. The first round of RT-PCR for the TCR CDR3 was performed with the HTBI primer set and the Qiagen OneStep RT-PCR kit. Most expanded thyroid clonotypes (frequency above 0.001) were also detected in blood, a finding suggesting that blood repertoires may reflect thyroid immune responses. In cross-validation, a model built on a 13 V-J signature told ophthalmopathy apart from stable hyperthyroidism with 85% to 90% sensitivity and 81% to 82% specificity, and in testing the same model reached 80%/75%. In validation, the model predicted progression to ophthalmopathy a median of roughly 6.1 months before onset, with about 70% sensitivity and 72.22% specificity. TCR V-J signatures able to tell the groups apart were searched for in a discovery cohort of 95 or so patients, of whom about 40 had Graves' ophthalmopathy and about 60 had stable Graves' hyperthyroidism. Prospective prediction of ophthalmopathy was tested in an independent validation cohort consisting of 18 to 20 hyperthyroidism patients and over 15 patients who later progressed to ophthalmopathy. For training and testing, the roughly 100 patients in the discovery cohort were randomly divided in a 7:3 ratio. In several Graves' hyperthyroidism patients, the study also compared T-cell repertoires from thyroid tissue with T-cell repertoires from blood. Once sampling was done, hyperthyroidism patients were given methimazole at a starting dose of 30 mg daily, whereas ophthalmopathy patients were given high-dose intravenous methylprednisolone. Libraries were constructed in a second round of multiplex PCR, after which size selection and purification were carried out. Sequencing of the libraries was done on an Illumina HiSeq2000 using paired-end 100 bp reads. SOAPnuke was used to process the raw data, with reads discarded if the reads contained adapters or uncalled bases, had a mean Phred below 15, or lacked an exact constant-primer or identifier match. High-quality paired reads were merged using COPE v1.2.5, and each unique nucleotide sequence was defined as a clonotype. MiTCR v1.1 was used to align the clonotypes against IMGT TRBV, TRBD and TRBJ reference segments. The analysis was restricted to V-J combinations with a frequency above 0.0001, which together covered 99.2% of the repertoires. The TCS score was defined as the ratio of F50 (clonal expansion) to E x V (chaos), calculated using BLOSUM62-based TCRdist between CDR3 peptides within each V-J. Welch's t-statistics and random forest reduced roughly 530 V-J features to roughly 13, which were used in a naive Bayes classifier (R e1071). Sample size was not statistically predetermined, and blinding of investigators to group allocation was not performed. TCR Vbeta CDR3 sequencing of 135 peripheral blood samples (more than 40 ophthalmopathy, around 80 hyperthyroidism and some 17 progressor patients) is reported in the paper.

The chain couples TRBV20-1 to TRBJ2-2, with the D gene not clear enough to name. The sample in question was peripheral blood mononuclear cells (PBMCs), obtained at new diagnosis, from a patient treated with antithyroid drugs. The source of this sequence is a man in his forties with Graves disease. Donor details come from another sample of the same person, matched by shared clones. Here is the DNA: TGCAGTGCTAGAAGACCCCTGGGCGGCGTCGGGGAGCTGTTTTTT. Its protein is CSARRPLGGVGELFF.